This T cell receptor beta chain was sequenced in a study of tumor-infiltrating lymphocytes in primary liver carcinoma. The table lists this clonotype with many counts. Looked up from germline, CDR1 is MGHRA and CDR2 is YSYEKL. This CDR3 spans 16 amino acids. Trimming cost V 3 bases and J 3 bases; bases outside gene matches: 6. TCR beta cDNA was made from around 460 ng total RNA with a constant-region primer. Researchers made the TCR beta libraries by running three nested multiplex PCR rounds with slightly modified ARM-PCR. Each of the first two PCR rounds ran 9 to 11 cycles with TRBV1-TRBV30 forward and C-beta reverse primers. MiXCR, run by TCRdb on the multiplex PCR reads, gives a single entry per CDR3 protein. The sample has 310,000 or so distinct CDR3 sequences, about 65% seen once. Unsorted whole blood supplied the RNA, and germline DNA was extracted too.

This clonotype was obtained from a man aged 40-50 years with primary liver carcinoma and hepatitis B virus infection. The chain recombines TRBV4-1 with TRBJ2-1, with TRBD2 identical over 9 bases. Sequencing input: peripheral blood. CDR3 nucleotides: TGCGCCAGCAGCCACATAGCGGGAGATAGCTACAATGAGCAGTTCTTC. Translated: CASSHIAGDSYNEQFF.